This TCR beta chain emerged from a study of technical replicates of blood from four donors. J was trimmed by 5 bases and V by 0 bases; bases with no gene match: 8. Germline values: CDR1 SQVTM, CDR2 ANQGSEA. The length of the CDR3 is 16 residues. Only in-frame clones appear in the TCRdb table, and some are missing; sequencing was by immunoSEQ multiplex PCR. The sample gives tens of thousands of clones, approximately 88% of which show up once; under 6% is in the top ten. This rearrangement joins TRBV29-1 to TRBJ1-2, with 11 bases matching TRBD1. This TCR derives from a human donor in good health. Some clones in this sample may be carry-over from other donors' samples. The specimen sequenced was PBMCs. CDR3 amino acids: CSVEDRFGTGGYGYTF. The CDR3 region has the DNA TGCAGCGTTGAAGATCGTTTCGGGACAGGGGGTTATGGCTACACCTTC.